These 15 T cell receptor beta chains were sequenced from one sample in a study of blood T cell repertoires in COVID-19. Measured with immunoSEQ multiplex PCR; TCRdb has only the in-frame clones, and not every one. The repertoire holds 60,000 to 95,000 clones, with 80% to 90% as singletons. The sequenced sample consisted of peripheral blood. The receptors stem from a woman aged 50 to 65 with acute or convalescent COVID-19.

This clone has a handful of counts. This sequence joins TRBV30 and TRBJ2-5; D is ambiguous. This CDR3 has 13 amino acids. Germline V gives CDR1 GTSNPN, CDR2 SVGIG (reference sequence). V dropped 1 base and J dropped 2 bases, with 8 bases sitting between them. CDR3 in DNA: TGTGCCTGGAGTGCACAGTCACAAGAGACCCAGTACTTC. Protein sequence: CAWSAQSQETQYF.

This clone was seen only once. The genes are TRBV5-8 and TRBJ1-5; unclear D gene. The CDR3 has 15 residues. CDR1 SGHTS and CDR2 YDEGEE come from the germline V gene. The ends were cut back, 4 bases at V and 0 bases at J, with 11 bases in the middle. In DNA form, the CDR3 reads TGTGCCAGCAGCCGCGCCGGGGATAGCAATCAGCCCCAGCATTTT. It encodes CASSRAGDSNQPQHF.

The chain has TRBV5-4 and TRBJ2-3, with TRBD2 matching 8 bases. The CDR3 extends over 16 amino acids. V was pared by 4 bases and J by 10 bases, with 17 bases of the junction left unmatched. From germline, CDR1 is SGHNT and CDR2 YYREEE (reference sequence). The CDR3 region is CASSHRGGGGQVPQYF. CDR3 in DNA: TGTGCCAGCAGCCACCGGGGGGGAGGGGGTCAAGTTCCGCAGTATTTT.

V is TRBV5-1 and J is TRBJ2-5; no definite D call. The CDR3 is 16 amino acids. CDR1 is SGHRS, CDR2 YFSETQ, per germline. Trimming cost V 2 bases and J 3 bases, with 17 bases left between them. The CDR3 DNA is TGCGCCAGCAGCTTCGAGGTTGAGTCCCCCGAAGAGACCCAGTACTTC. Its protein product is CASSFEVESPEETQYF.

This clone has just one count. J is TRBJ2-2 and V is TRBV2, with D possibly TRBD1 on 5 matching bases. The CDR3 has 13 amino acids. V was pared by 8 bases and J by 4 bases, with 11 bases between. CDR1 is SNHLY, CDR2 FYNNEI, per germline. The CDR3 protein is CASQGQGTGELFF. DNA for the CDR3: TGTGCCAGCCAAGGCCAGGGCACCGGGGAGCTGTTTTTT.

The rearrangement joins TRBV6-2 or TRBV6-3 to TRBJ1-4; no definite D call. The V and J ends lost 2 bases and 5 bases respectively, with 15 bases between them. This CDR3 has 16 residues. Per germline, CDR1 MNHEY and CDR2 SVGEGT. For the CDR3, the DNA is TGTGCCAGCAGTTACCTGAGCGGACGGTACAATGAAAAACTGTTTTTT. It is translated as CASSYLSGRYNEKLFF.

The CDR3 DNA sequence: TGCAGCGCCGGGGGGGACCGGGACGTATACTCTGGAAACACCATATATTTT. The encoded protein is CSAGGDRDVYSGNTIYF. The V gene is TRBV29-1, the J gene TRBJ1-3, with D possibly being TRBD1 (5 bases). The germline V gene has CDR1 SQVTM and CDR2 ANQGSEA. Trimming cost V 7 bases and J 0 bases, with 22 bases left between them. The CDR3 is 17 amino acids.

The rearrangement uses TRBV5-5 and TRBJ1-1, with 10 nucleotides matching TRBD1. The CDR3 sequence is 14 residues long. The V gene's germline CDR1 is SGHKS and CDR2 YYEKEE (reference sequence). The V and J ends lost 0 bases and 7 bases, in that order; junction bases with no gene match: 3. This CDR3 is CASSLGQGAGEAFF. The CDR3 DNA reads as TGTGCCAGCAGCTTGGGACAGGGGGCGGGTGAAGCTTTCTTT.

The V call is TRBV19, the J call TRBJ2-1, with TRBD1 matching over 9 bases. V dropped 8 bases and J dropped 9; count of bases not matched to a gene: 14. Germline V gene sequence: CDR1 LNHDA, CDR2 SQIVND (reference sequence). CDR3 length: 15 residues. The DNA for the CDR3 is TGTGCCAGTGATACCGGGACAGGGACGATTGGTGAGCAGTTCTTC. As protein: CASDTGTGTIGEQFF.

The CDR3 DNA reads as TGTGCCAGCTCACCACCGAATCTAGCGGGAAGGTCCGGGGAGCTGTTTTTT. It yields the protein CASSPPNLAGRSGELFF. The chain uses TRBV18 and TRBJ2-2; 9 bases match TRBD2. From germline, CDR1 is KGHSH and CDR2 LQKENI. Trimming cost V 0 bases and J 6 bases; bases outside gene matches: 8. The CDR3 spans 17 residues.

On this clone itself: Different DNA sequences within this sample yield the same CDR3. The chain is built from TRBV19 and TRBJ1-5; 8 positions agree with TRBD1. This CDR3 is 13 amino acids long. Trimming at V came to 7 bases and at J to 4 bases, leaving 3 bases not matched to a gene. In germline, CDR1 is LNHDA, CDR2 SQIVND (reference sequence). The CDR3 DNA sequence: TGTGCCAGTAAAGACAGGGGTAATCAGCCCCAGCATTTT. The encoded protein is CASKDRGNQPQHF.

This clone showed up just once. V and J are TRBV2 and TRBJ1-2; tentatively, D is TRBD1 (5 bases). V gave up 2 bases and J gave up 8 bases, with 15 bases separating them. The CDR3 spans 14 residues. Germline CDR1 is SNHLY and CDR2 is FYNNEI. The DNA for the CDR3 is TGTGCCAGCAGTGAACGGCAGGGTGATCAAGGCTACACCTTC. Protein product: CASSERQGDQGYTF.

The V and J genes are TRBV7-3 and TRBJ2-1, with TRBD2 matching 11 bases. V shed 6 bases and J 4 bases; nucleotides not matched to a gene: 2. CDR3 length: 14 residues. Per the germline V gene, CDR1 is SGHTA and CDR2 is FQGTGA. CDR3 sequence reads: CASRGTSGYNEQFF. As DNA, the CDR3 is TGTGCCAGCAGGGGGACTAGCGGATACAATGAGCAGTTCTTC.

The genes are TRBV18 and TRBJ1-2, with D hard to call. The germline gives CDR1 KGHSH, CDR2 LQKENI. The CDR3 is 14 amino acids. The ends were cut back, 3 bases at V and 4 bases at J, with 12 bases in the middle. The chain's CDR3 is CASSPRPGFYGYTF. DNA of the CDR3: TGTGCCAGCTCACCTCGGCCGGGTTTCTATGGCTACACCTTC.

This sequence joins TRBV6-1 and TRBJ1-1; weak D call: TRBD1 (5 bases). The germline V gene has CDR1 MNHNS and CDR2 SASEGT. V lost 2 bases and J 6 bases, leaving 13 bases between the germline ends. This CDR3 contains 14 residues. CDR3 DNA sequence: TGTGCCAGCAGTGAAATAGGGGAGGTGGCTGAAGCTTTCTTT. The encoded protein is CASSEIGEVAEAFF.